At least ten counts were recorded for the clone carrying this T cell receptor beta chain. Its antigen is still unknown. Time point: persistent/refractory GD, antithyroid drugs over 5 years with positive TRAb. From RNA extracted from PBMCs, the TCR library was made. The data belong to a study of regulatory T cells in long-lasting Graves disease. Study context: The term persistent Graves' disease signified upward of 5 years on antithyroid drugs with positive TSH receptor antibodies.

To make TCR beta libraries, researchers used iRepertoire HTBI primers and Arm-PCR of CDR3 regions. TCRdb reprocessed the multiplex PCR reads via MiXCR and lists one record per CDR3 protein. The profile covers roughly 500,000 distinct CDR3 sequences, with 20% to 25% appearing a single time and roughly 7% taken by the ten largest. The CDR3 has 17 residues. Trimming took 0 bases from V and 0 from J, leaving 18 bases between them. Germline V gives CDR1 DFQATT, CDR2 SNEGSKA (reference sequence). Study results and limitations: Persistent patients shared more public clonotypes (2,741) than new patients (approximately 970). Relative to newly diagnosed Graves' patients, persistent ones had lower TCR diversity. There was favoring of TRBV28, TRBJ1-2 and TRBJ2-5 in persistent disease.

This TCR was recovered from a female donor with Graves disease. The chain is built from TRBV20-1 and TRBJ2-7, with no clear D. Source: peripheral blood mononuclear cells (PBMCs), taken when the disease was refractory, from a patient treated with antithyroid drugs. The CDR3 bases are TGCAGTGCTAGAGATCCCCCTGGCCGGAACCCCTCCTACGAGCAGTACTTC. Translated, it gives CSARDPPGRNPSYEQYF.